This T cell receptor (beta chain) stems from a study of immune evolution from preneoplasia to lung adenocarcinoma. Study-level information: HLA loss of heterozygosity: approximately 7.5% AIS, approximately 15% MIA, about 31% ADC, none AAH.

Premalignant or tumor cells were enriched by macro-dissection after pathologic assessment. Sequencing used immunoSEQ multiplex PCR; TCRdb keeps in-frame clones, though not all of them. The table records 3,000 to 4,000 clones, around 85% of them present only once. Findings and limits, study-wide: Normal lung had the highest top T cell clone frequencies.

This clone appeared a single time. Antigen unknown. The sequenced sample was FFPE invasive lung adenocarcinoma tissue. This sequence was found in a person aged 45-60 years with lung adenocarcinoma.

The CDR3 region has the DNA TGTGCCAGCAGTCTCACCCAGGATGGCTACACCTTC. It yields the protein CASSLTQDGYTF. This chain joins TRBV11-2 and TRBJ1-2; D uncertain. From germline, CDR1 is SGHAT and CDR2 FQNNGV. This CDR3 is 12 amino acids long. V lost 6 bases, J lost 6 bases, and 11 bases lay in between.